These 20 T cell receptor beta chains were all obtained from the same sample, sequenced in a study of shared clonotypes between healthy human individuals. Terminally differentiated effector memory CD45RA+ cells were left out of the naive CD8 fraction, which was CD45RO-negative and positively selected for CCR7. Sequencing was performed with immunoSEQ multiplex PCR; in TCRdb, only in-frame clones are kept and a portion is missing. The repertoire consists of about 2.2 million clones, with more than 85% occurring once and the leading ten covering 1.5% to 2%. The sample taken for sequencing was naive CD8+ T cells from PBMCs. The receptors stem from a man aged 18 to 29 in good health. Some clones in this sample may be carry-over from other donors' samples.

This clone turned up a few times. V usage is TRBV28 and J usage is TRBJ2-7; unclear D gene. This CDR3 has 10 residues. Deletions cut 8 bases from V and 2 bases from J, with 4 bases between. Germline assignment: CDR1 MDHEN and CDR2 SYDVKM. The CDR3 region has the DNA TGTGCCAGCGGGGCCTACGAGCAGTACTTC. Protein: CASGAYEQYF.

This chain joins TRBV4-1 and TRBJ2-1; no reliable D call. Germline V gene lookup returns CDR1 MGHRA and CDR2 YSYEKL. The CDR3 totals 15 residues. Trimming took off 1 base at V and 3 bases at J, with 10 bases between the two ends. CDR3 coding DNA: TGCGCCAGCAGCCAAGGGACCATAAACTACAATGAGCAGTTCTTC. Encoded protein: CASSQGTINYNEQFF.

This clone was seen once. The V and J genes are TRBV7-8 and TRBJ2-7, with 8 bases fitting TRBD1. Germline-derived CDR1 and CDR2 are SGHVS and FQNEAQ. CDR3 size: 16 residues. V lost 6 bases, J lost 0 bases, and 10 bases stayed unmatched. The chain's CDR3 is CASSSYGQGASYEQYF. The CDR3 DNA sequence: TGTGCCAGCAGTTCCTACGGGCAGGGGGCCTCCTACGAGCAGTACTTC.

The CDR3 region has the DNA TGTGCCAGCAGTTTCAGGGGCGAGGATCAGCCCCAGCATTTT. Translation gives CASSFRGEDQPQHF. This sequence joins TRBV28 and TRBJ1-5; D is perhaps TRBD1 (6 bases). From germline, CDR1 is MDHEN and CDR2 SYDVKM. The CDR3 totals 14 residues. V was shortened by 3 bases and J by 5 bases, with 11 bases between the two germline ends.

This clone was detected only once. The chain is built from TRBV28 and TRBJ2-7; 10 bases align to TRBD1. CDR1 is MDHEN, CDR2 SYDVKM, per germline. After removal of 6 bases from V and 7 bases from J, the junction contained 12 bases not matched to a gene. This CDR3 is built from 15 residues. The CDR3 bases are TGTGCCAGCAGCTCCCTGGACAGGGGGTACGGGGAGCAGTACTTC. It translates to CASSSLDRGYGEQYF.

The chain uses TRBV7-6 and TRBJ2-3; D possibly corresponds to TRBD1 (7 bases). This CDR3 is built from 17 residues. Germline CDR1 SGHVS, CDR2 FNYEAQ. The V and J ends lost 5 bases and 5 bases respectively, with 23 bases between them. The CDR3 region is CASSRSAGQSKLDTQYF. CDR3 nucleotide sequence: TGTGCCAGCAGCCGATCTGCGGGACAGTCAAAATTAGATACGCAGTATTTT.

The DNA of the CDR3 is TGTGCCAGCAGCTTACCGGGACTAGCGCGGGACGAGCAGTACTTC. It specifies CASSLPGLARDEQYF. The rearrangement joins TRBV7-9 to TRBJ2-7, with 10 bases aligning to TRBD2. Germline trimming cut 2 bases from V and 5 bases from J; bases unmatched to any gene: 6. The CDR3 has 15 residues. Germline V gene lookup returns CDR1 SEHNR and CDR2 FQNEAQ (reference sequence).

The rearrangement joins TRBV6-1 to TRBJ1-4, with D unresolved. Trimming took off 2 bases at V and 6 bases at J, with 25 bases between the two ends. Germline CDR1 MNHNS, CDR2 SASEGT. The CDR3 has 19 residues. CDR3 in amino acids: CASSELLRGGPLVDEKLFF. The CDR3 DNA reads TGTGCCAGCAGTGAACTTCTCCGGGGAGGGCCCCTCGTCGATGAAAAACTGTTTTTT.

This chain links TRBV9 with TRBJ2-5; TRBD1 or TRBD2 may be the D gene (5 bases each). CDR3 length: 15 amino acids. Germline loops: CDR1 SGDLS, CDR2 YYNGEE. Trimming cost V 4 bases and J 5 bases, with 18 bases left between them. CDR3 protein: CASSFTGTPGETQYF. For the CDR3, the DNA is TGTGCCAGCAGCTTTACCGGGACCCCGGGGGAGACCCAGTACTTC.

The chain couples TRBV6-5 to TRBJ1-1; 7 bases map to TRBD1. Germline assignment: CDR1 MNHEY and CDR2 SVGAGI. V lost 6 bases, J lost 5 bases, and 9 bases stayed unmatched. The CDR3 runs 14 residues. CDR3 in DNA: TGTGCCAGCAGCCCCGACAGGGCGTATACTGAAGCTTTCTTT. Protein: CASSPDRAYTEAFF.

The chain is built from TRBV27 and TRBJ2-1, with a possible D match to TRBD2 (6 bases). The CDR3 covers 14 residues. The germline V gene has CDR1 MNHEY and CDR2 SMNVEV (reference sequence). The ends were cut back, 8 bases at V and 4 bases at J, with 15 bases in the middle. This CDR3 is CASGYGGLYNEQFF. CDR3 DNA: TGTGCCAGCGGCTACGGGGGATTGTACAATGAGCAGTTCTTC.

The chain joins TRBV7-9 to TRBJ2-7; D may be TRBD2 (6 bases). Trimming shortened V by 4 bases and J by 2 bases, and 18 bases separated the two germline ends. CDR3 length equals 16 residues. Germline values: CDR1 SEHNR, CDR2 FQNEAQ (reference sequence). DNA of the CDR3: TGTGCCAGCAGCTCGTCCTACGGGACTTCTGCCTACGAGCAGTACTTC. It encodes CASSSSYGTSAYEQYF. Together with reference TRBV7-9 and TRBJ2-7, the CDR3 gives the full variable domain: DTGVSQNPRHKITKRGQNVTFRCDPISEHNRLYWYRQTLGQGPEFLTYFQNEAQLEKSRLLSDRFSAERPKGSFSTLEIQRTEQGDSAMYLCASSSSYGTSAYEQYFGPGTRLTVT.

This chain uses TRBV7-9 with TRBJ1-1; D unresolved. V was shortened by 0 bases and J by 1 base, with 21 bases between the two germline ends. From germline, CDR1 is SEHNR and CDR2 FQNEAQ (reference sequence). The CDR3 extends over 19 amino acids. The CDR3 region is CASSLAPYVAGERNTEAFF. In DNA, the CDR3 is TGTGCCAGCAGCTTAGCACCTTACGTGGCGGGAGAGCGGAACACTGAAGCTTTCTTT.

The gene calls are TRBV4-3 and TRBJ2-7; tentative D call: TRBD1 (5 bases). Germline-derived CDR1 and CDR2 are LGHNA and YSLEER. V was cut by 0 bases and J by 3 bases, with 15 bases left in between. The CDR3 covers 16 residues. CDR3 in DNA: TGCGCCAGCAGCCAAGACCCCCGGGTGGGGCTCTACGAGCAGTACTTC. Translating gives CASSQDPRVGLYEQYF.

The chain recombines TRBV6-1 with TRBJ1-5; maybe TRBD1 (6 bases). The CDR3 contains 15 residues. The V gene lost 6 bases and the J gene lost 3 bases, with 15 bases spanning the gap. CDR1 MNHNS and CDR2 SASEGT come from the germline V gene. CDR3 region: CASSTGRYDNQPQHF. The CDR3 nucleotides read TGTGCCAGCAGCACAGGGAGATACGACAATCAGCCCCAGCATTTT.

The chain links TRBV19 to TRBJ2-3; TRBD1 might be the D (5 bases). CDR1 is LNHDA, CDR2 SQIVND, per germline (reference sequence). This CDR3 comprises 14 residues. Trimming stripped 6 bases from V and 6 bases from J, with 16 bases between. For the CDR3, the DNA is TGTGCCAGTAGAGACCGACAGTGGGGCGATACGCAGTATTTT. This codes for CASRDRQWGDTQYF. Full variable domain (remainder filled in from reference TRBV19 and TRBJ2-3): DGGITQSPKYLFRKEGQNVTLSCEQNLNHDAMYWYRQDPGQGLRLIYYSQIVNDFQKGDIAEGYSVSREKKESFPLTVTSAQKNPTAFYLCASRDRQWGDTQYFGPGTRLTVL.

The rearrangement links TRBV5-1 to TRBJ2-5; a possible D gene is TRBD2 (5 bases). There are 16 residues in the CDR3. Germline CDR1 reads SGHRS; CDR2 reads YFSETQ. V lost 0 bases, J lost 5 bases, and 17 bases lay in between. The CDR3 loop reads CASSLVGEGYAETQYF. The CDR3 DNA reads TGCGCCAGCAGCTTGGTCGGGGAAGGTTATGCGGAGACCCAGTACTTC.

The chain employs TRBV27 and TRBJ2-7; D possibly corresponds to TRBD1 (6 bases). Trimming cost V 3 bases and J 0 bases, with 15 bases left between them. Germline CDR1 MNHEY, CDR2 SMNVEV (reference sequence). This CDR3 spans 16 amino acids. The CDR3 reads CASSFSVGTHSYEQYF. In nucleotides, the CDR3 is TGTGCCAGCAGTTTCTCCGTCGGGACACACTCCTACGAGCAGTACTTC.

In its sample, this clone was seen a few times. This chain connects TRBV2 to TRBJ2-7; D not certain. CDR1 and CDR2 from the germline V gene are SNHLY and FYNNEI. The germline V and J ends were trimmed by 6 bases and 6 bases, with 6 bases remaining between them. This CDR3 contains 10 residues. In DNA, the CDR3 is TGTGCCAGCAGGTTCGTCGAGCAGTACTTC. As protein: CASRFVEQYF.

This clone has just a few counts. The chain links TRBV10-3 to TRBJ1-1; D gene uncertain. V lost 4 bases to trimming and J lost 4 bases, with 13 bases between them. The germline CDR1 and CDR2 sequences are ENHRY and SYGVKD. The CDR3 spans 14 residues. CDR3 sequence: CAISVREASTEAFF. CDR3 coding DNA: TGTGCCATCAGTGTCCGTGAGGCGTCCACTGAAGCTTTCTTT.